These T cell receptor beta chains were read from a single sample in a study of neurological immune-mediated disorders. TCRdb re-analysed the 5' RACE reads in MiXCR, keeping a single row per CDR3 protein. The data hold 39,000 or so distinct CDR3 sequences, with about 2.5% observed a single time. Sequenced: PBMCs. These TCRs come from a man aged 30-40 years with multiple sclerosis. Both conserved end residues are part of each CDR3. The D gene is left open where the match is weak. Clone sizes are given selectively: once, few, many, or a class where the clone is expanded.

V	size	D	J	CDR3	DNA
TRBV20-1	many	TRBD2	TRBJ2-5	CSAVISGGGETQYF	TGCAGTGCTGTTATTAGCGGGGGAGGAGAGACCCAGTACTTC
TRBV25-1	many	NA	TRBJ2-1	CASRGKPGPTDYNEQFF	TGTGCCAGCAGGGGAAAGCCGGGACCGACAGACTACAATGAGCAGTTCTTC
TRBV5-6	many	NA	TRBJ2-3	CASSHAGADTQYF	TGTGCCAGCAGTCATGCGGGGGCGGATACGCAGTATTTT
TRBV5-1	many	NA	TRBJ1-1	CASRPHREGYTEAFF	TGCGCCAGCAGGCCCCACAGGGAAGGTTACACTGAAGCTTTCTTT
TRBV5-6	many	NA	TRBJ1-2	CASSRPDGYTF	TGTGCCAGCAGCCGCCCGGATGGCTACACCTTC
TRBV5-6	many	NA	TRBJ2-2	CASSLVVVLGSHTGELFF	TGTGCCAGCAGCTTGGTTGTAGTTCTCGGCAGCCACACCGGGGAGCTGTTTTTT
TRBV20-1	many	TRBD1	TRBJ2-5	CSARSRDRAQETQYF	TGCAGTGCTAGATCCCGGGACAGGGCTCAAGAGACCCAGTACTTC
TRBV5-1	many	NA	TRBJ1-4	CASSLEGRDHEKLFF	TGCGCCAGCAGCTTGGAAGGTCGGGACCATGAAAAACTGTTTTTT
TRBV7-9	many	NA	TRBJ1-2	CASSFQNNYGYTF	TGTGCCAGCAGCTTTCAAAATAACTATGGCTACACCTTC
TRBV20-1	many	NA	TRBJ2-7	CSAHSVGSGEQYF	TGCAGTGCTCACTCGGTGGGTAGTGGCGAGCAGTACTTC
TRBV7-9	many	NA	TRBJ2-3	CASSPPELKDTQYF	TGTGCCAGCAGCCCCCCGGAATTGAAGGATACGCAGTATTTT
TRBV20-1	medium-sized	NA	TRBJ1-2	CSARNGYTF	TGCAGTGCACGAAATGGCTACACCTTC
TRBV5-1	many	NA	TRBJ1-2	CASSLENGYGYTF	TGCGCCAGCAGCTTGGAGAACGGCTATGGCTACACCTTC
TRBV7-9	many	TRBD1	TRBJ2-7	CASSRRDRVYEQYF	TGTGCCAGCAGCCGCCGGGACAGGGTCTACGAGCAGTACTTC
TRBV6-2/TRBV6-3	many	NA	TRBJ2-7	CASSLLQGTTYEQYF	TGTGCCAGCAGTCTCCTACAGGGTACCACCTACGAGCAGTACTTC
TRBV6-5	many	NA	TRBJ2-3	CASSYDTDTQYF	TGTGCCAGCAGTTACGACACAGATACGCAGTATTTT
TRBV7-2	many	NA	TRBJ1-1	CASSRLAINGNTEAFF	TGTGCCAGCAGCCGCCTAGCCATTAACGGGAACACTGAAGCTTTCTTT
TRBV9	many	NA	TRBJ2-6	CASSVGGAGANVLTF	TGTGCCAGCAGCGTAGGAGGGGCTGGGGCCAACGTCCTGACTTTC
TRBV5-1	many	TRBD1	TRBJ2-7	CASSLRGTGDDEQYF	TGCGCCAGCAGCTTGAGGGGGACAGGGGACGACGAGCAGTACTTC
TRBV12-3/TRBV12-4	many	TRBD1	TRBJ1-1	CASILRTGGLVEAFF	TGTGCCAGCATTCTCCGGACAGGGGGCCTTGTGGAAGCTTTCTTT
TRBV27	many	TRBD2	TRBJ2-7	CASKPGTTSYEQYF	TGTGCCAGTAAACCGGGGACTACGTCCTACGAGCAGTACTTC
TRBV10-3	many	NA	TRBJ2-3	CAISESRSSSLSTDTQYF	TGTGCCATCAGTGAGTCGCGTTCGTCTAGCCTTAGCACAGATACGCAGTATTTT
TRBV21-1	NA	NA	TRBJ2-7	CASSKAAREQYF	TGTGCCAGCAGCAAAGCAGCGCGGGAGCAGTACTTC
TRBV7-2	many	TRBD2	TRBJ2-7	CASSLNGLARPYEQYF	TGTGCCAGCAGCTTAAACGGACTAGCGAGACCCTACGAGCAGTACTTC
TRBV20-1	many	TRBD2	TRBJ2-7	CSARATSGSIHEQYF	TGCAGTGCTAGAGCTACTAGCGGGAGCATCCACGAGCAGTACTTC
TRBV6-5	many	NA	TRBJ2-6	CASSYRPGTGANVLTF	TGTGCCAGCAGTTACCGTCCAGGGACTGGGGCCAACGTCCTGACTTTC
TRBV20-1	many	TRBD1	TRBJ2-5	CSASHDRGQETQYF	TGCAGTGCTAGCCATGACAGGGGCCAAGAGACCCAGTACTTC
TRBV12-3/TRBV12-4	many	TRBD2	TRBJ2-3	CASTLASGGGSTDTQYF	TGTGCCAGCACCCTCGCTAGCGGGGGGGGAAGCACAGATACGCAGTATTTT
TRBV12-3/TRBV12-4	many	NA	TRBJ2-3	CASSYNHVADTQYF	TGTGCCAGCAGTTATAATCACGTTGCGGATACGCAGTATTTT
TRBV6-1	few	TRBD1	TRBJ2-7	CASSTYPGTGANEQYF	TGTGCCAGCAGTACTTATCCGGGGACAGGGGCCAACGAGCAGTACTTC
TRBV11-2	many	NA	TRBJ2-6	CASTLREYGANVLTF	TGTGCCAGCACCTTACGGGAATATGGGGCCAACGTCCTGACTTTC
TRBV7-3	many	NA	TRBJ2-1	CASSPFPTSYNEQFF	TGTGCCAGCAGCCCCTTTCCTACCTCCTACAATGAGCAGTTCTTC
TRBV10-3	many	NA	TRBJ2-5	CAISEFESSVETQYF	TGTGCCATCAGTGAGTTCGAGTCTAGCGTTGAGACCCAGTACTTC
TRBV12-3/TRBV12-4	many	NA	TRBJ2-3	CASRPASTDTQYF	TGTGCCAGCCGACCAGCAAGCACAGATACGCAGTATTTT